This T cell receptor beta chain was sequenced for a study of beta chain features in type 1 diabetes. Germline assignment: CDR1 SGHTA and CDR2 FQGTGA. The CDR3 is 17 amino acids. The V gene end was trimmed by 4 bases and the J gene end by 3 bases; junction bases not matched to a gene: 9. The sequenced template was cDNA made from the entire isolated RNA. Reads from naive, central memory and regulatory T cell samples averaged around 3.7 million. Sequenced by immunoSEQ multiplex PCR; TCRdb stores in-frame clones only, minus some. The sample carries 350,000 or so clones, 15% to 20% recorded once. Central memory, naive, regulatory and stem cell-like memory CD4+ cells were sorted by CD45RO/CCR7/CD25/CD127/CD95/CD27.

The gene calls are TRBV7-3 and TRBJ2-2, with 9 nucleotides matching TRBD2. The TCR was taken from a woman aged 18-29 years in good health. Sequencing was performed on naive CD4+ T cells from blood. The CDR3 DNA follows: TGTGCCAGCAGCTCCGCTCACAGCGGGGGGTACACCGGGGAGCTGTTTTTT. This encodes CASSSAHSGGYTGELFF.